This T cell receptor beta chain is from a study of blood T cells in healthy people across ages (dated by TCRdb to between 2015 and 2016). Looking at the study overall: Template switching captured roughly one uniquely barcoded TCR beta cDNA molecule per two T cells in model experiments. Two additional independent replicas of 1 million unique cDNA reads from the same blood draw were analyzed for two donors (one aged 18 to 30 and one aged 80 or older). Donors of different ages were randomly distributed across sequencing lanes to avoid experimental bias. Age-related changes in TCR beta repertoire diversity were measured in the study by deep sequencing normalized with unique cDNA molecular identifiers. Donors were grouped into four age groups: young (average roughly 17 years), middle-aged (39), aged (over 55) and long-lived (roughly 80).

Donors were approximately 42 systemically healthy Caucasian individuals from Russia aged roughly 6 to 95 years. Each donor gave ten milliliters of peripheral blood, drawn into EDTA-treated Vacutainer tubes. PBMCs were isolated by Ficoll-Paque density-gradient centrifugation, with at least 6.5 million obtained per sample. Trizol reagent was used to extract total RNA from the PBMCs, yielding at least 6 micrograms per sample. Naive CD45RAhigh/CD27high T cell percentages were measured by flow cytometry on a PBMC aliquot from every donor. The receptor library was made with 5' RACE. Sequenced using an Illumina HiSeq 2500. A second PCR of about 7 to 12 cycles was performed with a sample-barcoded 5' primer and a J-beta primer mix. A unique molecular identifier was introduced onto each TCR beta cDNA molecule by a template-switch 5' adaptor carrying 12 random nucleotides. Each sample yielded at least 2.5 million CDR3-containing paired-end reads. First-strand cDNA synthesis was performed from all RNA using the Mint cDNA synthesis kit, with priming by a TRBC-specific oligonucleotide. After uracil-DNA glycosylase treatment, a first 18-cycle PCR used universal primers M1SS and BC2_uni_R on all cDNA. In the original analysis: Normalization of each sample was performed by random selection of 1 million high-quality reads, each carrying a distinct molecular identifier. Reads with shared molecular identifiers were discarded instead of being binned into consensus sequences. MiTCR, run with a Q25 quality threshold and the strictest error-elimination algorithm, handled CDR3 identification, clonotype clustering and error correction. Lower-bound total TCR beta diversity was estimated with a nonparametric unseen species model using Euler transformation. Through fastp at Q25 and MiXCR, TCRdb rebuilt clones from the public reads, retaining in-frame beta chains. Each entry merges the rows of one CDR3 protein and shows their most common DNA and genes. These V and J calls rely on TCRdb rather than the paper's analysis. This sample gives about 580,000 distinct CDR3 sequences in total; less than 60% of them show up just once. Around 24% of the sample is taken by the ten largest.

Study-wide conclusions, independent of this receptor: The percentage of naive T cells measured by flow cytometry correlated strongly with observed TCR beta diversity. As age increased, observed TCR beta diversity per million T cells dropped in a roughly linear way, and a significant reduction was already evident by age about 36. Because the CMV infection status of the donors was unknown, age-related changes in expanded clonotypes may potentially have been confounded. Because profiling used bulk unsorted PBMCs, naive and antigen-experienced compartments could not be compared conclusively. Estimates of total diversity based on one million sequenced T cells were considered lower bounds and underestimates. The long-lived group showed more naive CD4+ T cells, fewer expanded clones and increased TCR diversity than the aged group, suggesting age selection.

This clonotype was counted a few times. Its antigen remains undetermined. No base quality values were provided; no much bigger clone lies one nucleotide off. Relative to germline, V is missing 5 bases and J is missing 6 bases, with 7 bases of the junction outside any gene match. Looking up the germline V gene (reference sequence) yields CDR1 LGHDT and CDR2 YNNKEL. The CDR3 sequence holds 13 residues, the cysteine and phenylalanine included. This entry keeps only the CDR3 DNA: 39 bases, framed from base 1. The sequence is built from TRBV3-1 and TRBJ2-7; TRBD1 agrees with 7 junctional bases. The sequence was obtained from a man older than 75 in good health. Sequencing used blood. The CDR3 corresponds to CASSTTGATEQYF. The DNA sequence reads TGTGCCAGCAGCACAACAGGGGCGACCGAGCAGTACTTC.